This TCR beta chain is drawn from a study of shared clonotypes between healthy human individuals (dated by TCRdb to 2019 to 2021). Turning to the overall study: The cohort included three men and two women between 18 and 49 years of age. For each donor, three plates each were used for CD4 naive and CD4 memory, two plates were used for CD8 naive, and one plate was used for CD8 memory. Blood TCR repertoires of 5 or 6 healthy adults were deeply sequenced to estimate repertoire size and the extent of clonotype sharing between individuals. Libraries were prepared and TCR repertoires were sequenced by different laboratories using diverse techniques, in order to increase sequencing depth and limit assay-specific biases. Between about 0.94 and 8.9 billion PBMCs per donor were obtained by leukapheresis. Overall study outcomes, separate from this receptor: About 5% of naive CD4, 3.5% of naive CD8, around 2.3% of memory CD4, and around 0.4% of memory CD8 clonotypes were shared across several donors. The genetic and exposure-history diversity represented was limited by the small number of donors. Only blood was sampled, and tissue TCR repertoires likely differ from those in blood. Compared with non-shared clonotypes, clonotypes shared by all four sorted-subset donors had higher generation probabilities. Naive subsets generally had larger estimated clonotype richness than memory subsets did. Pairwise subsampling indicated that sequencing depth was expected to affect the degree of clonotype sharing among donors. Incomplete sequencing was indicated by rarefaction of sorted-subset datasets, despite the large sequencing depth.

As for this clone: No cognate antigen has been identified for it. Per-base qualities were not stored, and no clone one base away is much larger.

Using the deep immunoSEQ assay, multiplex PCR amplified TCR CDR3 regions from genomic DNA. Extracted genomic DNA from each cell subset was spread evenly across all wells of several immunoSEQ 96-well plates, with each plate serving as a replicate. For sorted subsets, each replicate PCR was loaded with around 200 ng genomic DNA, equivalent to 25,000 to 30,000 T cell genomes. Purified libraries were quantified with a Qubit 3.0 fluorometer, sized on a Bioanalyzer 2100, and re-quantified with the KAPA Library Quantification kit. Every immunoSEQ 96-well plate was sequenced on a separate single-read 150-cycle Illumina NextSeq 550 flow cell. The published analysis was carried out like this. The immunoSEQ output contained only junctional sequences without quality scores, so filtering could not match that applied to full-length reads. Sequences were annotated with PyIR, a Python wrapper for IgBLAST v1.9, and V/J genes and CDR3 were assigned using IMGT germline references. Any read was removed if the V/J assignment was weak (E-value above 1e-6), the CDR3 was missing, or the read contained stop codons, out-of-frame junctions, or ambiguous translated residues. V3J clonotypes were defined as sequences sharing an identical inferred V gene, J gene, and CDR3 amino acid sequence. To compute the percentage overlap between repertoires, the number of shared unique clonotypes was divided by the size of the smaller repertoire. Richness of each repertoire was evaluated using RTK rarefaction, the Chao1 estimator, and Recon v2.1 estimates of unobserved clonotypes. OLGA was used to compute generation probabilities for all TCRbeta clonotypes that the gDNA method yielded from a handful of donors. The table was pulled from immuneACCESS by TCRdb, which kept in-frame rearrangements only. Such tables lose some clones; where checked, under half of the loss comes from unresolved V genes, and the rest has no known cause. From that table come the V and J calls and clone size; the DNA was used to work out D and trimming. The sample profile shows 2 million to 2.5 million clones; 93% of them were found once. Jointly, the top ten make up under 0.45% of the sample.

The donors were healthy, HIV-negative adults who had no recently reported acute infections or vaccinations. Only Caucasian adults living in Nashville, Tennessee, USA were represented among the donors. CD4+ T cells were enriched by magnetic negative selection; naive cells were then positively selected on CD45RA, and the negative fraction formed the memory subset. Blood was obtained by leukapheresis, after which PBMCs were separated by Ficoll-Histopaque density gradient centrifugation and cryopreserved in liquid nitrogen vapor phase. Purity and quantity of every magnetically sorted T cell population were checked by analytical flow cytometry. Genomic DNA was isolated from every sorted fraction and measured by UV absorbance on a Nanodrop 2000c. CDR1 is given as LNHDA and CDR2 as SQIVND, both from the germline V gene (reference sequence). Cut back by 1 base and 5 bases, the V and J ends lie 5 bases apart. Measured from the cysteine to the phenylalanine, the CDR3 is 12 residues long. The only DNA kept is the CDR3, 36 bases in frame from the first base.

Sequencing input: naive CD4+ T cells from PBMCs. Per the publication, the cell subset or site label means: CD45RA+ positively selected. The clonotype comes from a man aged 18 to 30 in good health. Some clones in this sample may be carry-over from other donors' samples. The chain joins TRBV19 to TRBJ1-2; there is no confident call for the D gene. The DNA sequence is given as TGTGCCAGTAGTATAGCCCAGTATGGCTACACCTTC. This gives the protein CASSIAQYGYTF.